This T cell receptor (beta chain) was profiled in a study of blood T cell repertoires in COVID-19. V was pared by 0 bases and J by 0 bases, with 11 bases between. The CDR3 is made up of 16 amino acids. The germline V gene encodes CDR1 MNHEY and CDR2 SMNVEV (reference sequence). Data came from immunoSEQ multiplex PCR; TCRdb stores just in-frame clones and leaves some out. The repertoire holds 200,000 to 250,000 clones, with approximately 90% as singletons. This receptor was taken from a man younger than 45 who had recovered from COVID-19. The genes are TRBV27 and TRBJ1-1, with TRBD1 as a possible D gene (6 bases). Sequencing input: PBMCs or T cells enriched from blood (not recorded which). Written as DNA, the CDR3 is TGTGCCAGCAGTTTATCTCCGGGACATATGAACACTGAAGCTTTCTTT. It codes for CASSLSPGHMNTEAFF.